The sequence of this TCR beta chain was determined in a study of blood T cell repertoires in COVID-19. The wider study: Sites across the United States, Italy and Spain contributed samples from acute and convalescent COVID-19. From T cells, B-cell-depleted T cells, or PBMCs came the material, which was cDNA or gDNA.

Patients from Seattle were sampled longitudinally, starting during active infection. As originally analysed: The assay estimated nucleated cells by amplifying reference gene primers. Measured with immunoSEQ multiplex PCR; TCRdb has only the in-frame clones, and not every one. The DNA gave D and trimming, while V, J and clone size come from that table. The sample has 300,000 to 350,000 clones, approximately 88% seen once. The sequenced sample was peripheral blood. This receptor was obtained from a man aged 25-45 years with COVID-19, enrolled during active disease.

The DNA of the CDR3 is TGTGCCAGCAGCTTGGCCGTGCGGGGGGGTATCGAGCAGTTCTTC. This translates into CASSLAVRGGIEQFF. V gene TRBV5-4 combines with J gene TRBJ2-1, with 9 positions matching TRBD2. CDR1 and CDR2 from the germline V gene are SGHNT and YYREEE (reference sequence). V trimming: 0 bases; J trimming: 10 bases; junction bases outside the gene matches: 8. The CDR3 covers 15 residues.